Listed below are T cell receptor beta chains from one sample, sequenced in a study of blood T cell repertoires in COVID-19. Produced via immunoSEQ multiplex PCR; TCRdb's table is partial and in-frame only. The table records about 39,000 clones, about four fifths of them present only once. What was sequenced was peripheral blood. These receptors were taken from a man between 65 and 80 years old with acute or convalescent COVID-19. The CDR3 runs from the conserved cysteine through the conserved F or W. D genes are given only for firm matches. The listing skips clone size in some rows; elsewhere it reads once, few, many or a size class.

j_gene: TRBJ2-2
abundance: NA
d_gene: NA
v_gene: TRBV5-1
len: 13
CDR3aa: CASRWGGPGELFF
CDR3nt: TGCGCCAGCAGATGGGGAGGTCCCGGGGAGCTGTTTTTT

j_gene: TRBJ2-3
abundance: NA
d_gene: TRBD1
v_gene: TRBV28
len: 13
CDR3aa: CASSPGGPDTQYF
CDR3nt: TGTGCCAGCAGCCCAGGGGGCCCAGATACGCAGTATTTT

j_gene: TRBJ2-7
abundance: NA
d_gene: TRBD1
v_gene: TRBV24-1
len: 13
CDR3aa: CATSDSDRAEQYF
CDR3nt: TGTGCCACCAGTGATTCCGACAGGGCCGAGCAGTACTTC

j_gene: TRBJ2-3
abundance: NA
d_gene: TRBD1
v_gene: TRBV6-6
len: 16
CDR3aa: CASSPGTGGRESTQYF
CDR3nt: TGTGCCAGCAGCCCCGGGACAGGGGGTAGAGAAAGTACGCAGTATTTT

j_gene: TRBJ2-7
abundance: NA
d_gene: NA
v_gene: TRBV24-1
len: 15
CDR3aa: CATSSRTANAYEQYF
CDR3nt: TGTGCCACCAGTTCTCGGACAGCGAATGCCTACGAGCAGTACTTC

j_gene: TRBJ2-7
abundance: NA
d_gene: NA
v_gene: TRBV9
len: 14
CDR3aa: CASSVTGAAYEQYF
CDR3nt: TGTGCCAGCAGCGTGACAGGAGCCGCCTACGAGCAGTACTTC

j_gene: TRBJ1-3
abundance: once
d_gene: NA
v_gene: TRBV16
len: 15
CDR3aa: CASSQWSTTGNTIYF
CDR3nt: TGTGCCAGCAGCCAATGGAGTACTACTGGAAACACCATATATTTT

j_gene: TRBJ2-3
abundance: medium-sized
d_gene: TRBD1
v_gene: TRBV27
len: 15
CDR3aa: CASSLPGTVADTQYF
CDR3nt: TGTGCCAGCAGTTTACCCGGGACAGTCGCAGATACGCAGTATTTT

j_gene: TRBJ2-1
abundance: NA
d_gene: TRBD1
v_gene: TRBV7-9
len: 15
CDR3aa: CASSYLTGGFDEQFF
CDR3nt: TGTGCCAGCAGCTACCTGACAGGGGGCTTCGATGAGCAGTTCTTC

j_gene: TRBJ1-6
abundance: NA
d_gene: TRBD1
v_gene: TRBV4-2
len: 17
CDR3aa: CASSQVTGPRIGSPLHF
CDR3nt: TGTGCCAGCAGCCAAGTGACAGGGCCCAGGATCGGCTCACCCCTCCACTTT

j_gene: TRBJ2-7
abundance: NA
d_gene: NA
v_gene: TRBV5-4
len: 14
CDR3aa: CASSSGLVSYEQYF
CDR3nt: TGTGCCAGCAGCTCGGGACTCGTATCCTACGAGCAGTACTTC

j_gene: TRBJ1-2
abundance: NA
d_gene: NA
v_gene: TRBV27
len: 15
CDR3aa: CASTQGGGANYGYTF
CDR3nt: TGTGCCAGCACCCAAGGGGGGGGTGCTAACTATGGCTACACCTTC

j_gene: TRBJ1-2
abundance: few
d_gene: NA
v_gene: TRBV10-2
len: 12
CDR3aa: CASSDRSYGYTF
CDR3nt: TGCGCCAGCAGTGACAGAAGCTATGGCTACACCTTC

j_gene: TRBJ1-3
abundance: NA
d_gene: NA
v_gene: TRBV18
len: 14
CDR3aa: CASRTGLSGNTIYF
CDR3nt: TGTGCCAGCCGCACAGGCCTCTCTGGAAACACCATATATTTT

j_gene: TRBJ2-7
abundance: NA
d_gene: TRBD1
v_gene: TRBV28
len: 12
CDR3aa: CARRDSLHEQYF
CDR3nt: TGTGCCAGACGGGACAGCCTCCACGAGCAGTACTTC

j_gene: TRBJ2-7
abundance: NA
d_gene: TRBD2
v_gene: TRBV5-4
len: 15
CDR3aa: CASTIRGSGSYEQYF
CDR3nt: TGTGCCAGCACTATCCGGGGTAGCGGGAGCTACGAGCAGTACTTC

j_gene: TRBJ1-2
abundance: NA
d_gene: NA
v_gene: TRBV9
len: 16
CDR3aa: CASSPLQGRPSYGYTF
CDR3nt: TGTGCCAGCAGCCCACTTCAGGGCAGGCCCTCCTATGGCTACACCTTC

j_gene: TRBJ2-5
abundance: NA
d_gene: NA
v_gene: TRBV12-3/TRBV12-4
len: 13
CDR3aa: CASSLRGKETQYF
CDR3nt: TGTGCCAGCAGTTTAAGAGGGAAAGAGACCCAGTACTTC

j_gene: TRBJ2-7
abundance: few
d_gene: NA
v_gene: TRBV20-1
len: 11
CDR3aa: CSASSSYEQYF
CDR3nt: TGCAGTGCTAGCAGTTCCTACGAGCAGTACTTC

j_gene: TRBJ1-5
abundance: NA
d_gene: NA
v_gene: TRBV19
len: 15
CDR3aa: CASSGWGGSNQPQHF
CDR3nt: TGTGCCAGTAGTGGGTGGGGGGGTAGCAATCAGCCCCAGCATTTT

j_gene: TRBJ2-3
abundance: NA
d_gene: NA
v_gene: TRBV3-1/TRBV3-2
len: 15
CDR3aa: CASSQGHTSTDTQYF
CDR3nt: TGTGCCAGCAGCCAGGGACACACTAGCACAGATACGCAGTATTTT

j_gene: TRBJ2-7
abundance: NA
d_gene: TRBD1
v_gene: TRBV6-5
len: 16
CDR3aa: CASSYGQGDRAYEQYF
CDR3nt: TGTGCCAGCAGTTACGGACAGGGGGATCGGGCCTACGAGCAGTACTTC

j_gene: TRBJ1-1
abundance: NA
d_gene: TRBD1
v_gene: TRBV28
len: 15
CDR3aa: CASSFAAGGYTEAFF
CDR3nt: TGTGCCAGCAGTTTCGCAGCAGGGGGCTACACTGAAGCTTTCTTT

j_gene: TRBJ2-4
abundance: few
d_gene: TRBD1
v_gene: TRBV4-2
len: 15
CDR3aa: CASSQEGQGLNIQYF
CDR3nt: TGTGCCAGCAGCCAAGAGGGACAGGGGTTAAACATTCAGTACTTC

j_gene: TRBJ2-7
abundance: NA
d_gene: NA
v_gene: TRBV7-8
len: 12
CDR3aa: CASSLEGGEQYF
CDR3nt: TGTGCCAGCAGCTTAGAGGGAGGCGAGCAGTACTTC

j_gene: TRBJ1-6
abundance: NA
d_gene: NA
v_gene: TRBV28
len: 13
CDR3aa: CASSSPGTAPLHF
CDR3nt: TGTGCCAGCAGCTCACCCGGGACTGCACCCCTCCACTTT

j_gene: TRBJ2-7
abundance: NA
d_gene: NA
v_gene: TRBV7-9
len: 14
CDR3aa: CASSLAGGSYEQYF
CDR3nt: TGTGCCAGCAGCTTAGCAGGGGGTTCCTACGAGCAGTACTTC

j_gene: TRBJ1-6
abundance: NA
d_gene: TRBD1
v_gene: TRBV4-1
len: 15
CDR3aa: CASSQDGTGYSPLHF
CDR3nt: TGCGCCAGCAGCCAAGATGGGACAGGGTACTCACCCCTCCACTTT

j_gene: TRBJ1-5
abundance: NA
d_gene: NA
v_gene: TRBV5-1
len: 14
CDR3aa: CASSPSGERQPQHF
CDR3nt: TGCGCCAGCAGCCCCAGCGGGGAGAGGCAGCCCCAGCATTTT

j_gene: TRBJ2-7
abundance: NA
d_gene: NA
v_gene: TRBV11-2
len: 14
CDR3aa: CASSLDQISYEQYF
CDR3nt: TGTGCCAGCAGCTTAGATCAGATTTCCTACGAGCAGTACTTC

j_gene: TRBJ2-1
abundance: NA
d_gene: TRBD2
v_gene: TRBV7-2
len: 17
CDR3aa: CASSARGGSGSPNEQFF
CDR3nt: TGTGCCAGCAGCGCGAGAGGGGGGAGCGGGAGCCCCAATGAGCAGTTCTTC

j_gene: TRBJ1-5
abundance: NA
d_gene: TRBD1
v_gene: TRBV18
len: 16
CDR3aa: CASSPPGQGGNQPQHF
CDR3nt: TGTGCCAGCTCACCACCAGGACAGGGAGGGAATCAGCCCCAGCATTTT

j_gene: TRBJ2-3
abundance: NA
d_gene: NA
v_gene: TRBV4-3
len: 12
CDR3aa: CASSWGPDTQYF
CDR3nt: TGCGCCAGCAGTTGGGGGCCAGATACGCAGTATTTT

j_gene: TRBJ2-4
abundance: NA
d_gene: TRBD2
v_gene: TRBV2
len: 16
CDR3aa: CASSDRAGGPKNIQYF
CDR3nt: TGTGCCAGCAGTGACAGGGCGGGAGGTCCCAAAAACATTCAGTACTTC

j_gene: TRBJ1-2
abundance: NA
d_gene: TRBD1
v_gene: TRBV7-2
len: 16
CDR3aa: CASSLVLGTGDYGYTF
CDR3nt: TGTGCCAGCAGCTTAGTCCTTGGGACAGGGGACTATGGCTACACCTTC

j_gene: TRBJ2-7
abundance: NA
d_gene: NA
v_gene: TRBV6-2/TRBV6-3
len: 12
CDR3aa: CASSYGLYEQYF
CDR3nt: TGTGCCAGCAGTTACGGACTCTACGAGCAGTACTTC

j_gene: TRBJ1-2
abundance: NA
d_gene: NA
v_gene: TRBV7-3
len: 14
CDR3aa: CASSPPYRVYGYTF
CDR3nt: TGTGCCAGCAGCCCCCCCTACAGGGTCTATGGCTACACCTTC

j_gene: TRBJ1-2
abundance: NA
d_gene: TRBD1
v_gene: TRBV28
len: 15
CDR3aa: CASSLPSGQGRGYTF
CDR3nt: TGTGCCAGCAGTTTACCCTCGGGACAGGGCCGCGGCTACACCTTC

j_gene: TRBJ2-3
abundance: NA
d_gene: TRBD2
v_gene: TRBV28
len: 16
CDR3aa: CATMTSGRGRADTQYF
CDR3nt: TGTGCCACCATGACTAGCGGGAGGGGCAGGGCAGATACGCAGTATTTT

j_gene: TRBJ1-5
abundance: NA
d_gene: NA
v_gene: TRBV28
len: 15
CDR3aa: CASSRIWGTNQPQHF
CDR3nt: TGTGCCAGCAGCCGCATATGGGGCACCAATCAGCCCCAGCATTTT

j_gene: TRBJ2-7
abundance: NA
d_gene: TRBD1
v_gene: TRBV5-6
len: 14
CDR3aa: CASSLTGESYEQYF
CDR3nt: TGTGCCAGCAGCTTGACAGGGGAGTCCTACGAGCAGTACTTC

j_gene: TRBJ2-7
abundance: NA
d_gene: TRBD2
v_gene: TRBV6-6
len: 14
CDR3aa: CASTLTSAAYEQYF
CDR3nt: TGTGCCAGCACCTTGACTAGCGCCGCCTACGAGCAGTACTTC

j_gene: TRBJ1-6
abundance: NA
d_gene: NA
v_gene: TRBV4-1
len: 16
CDR3aa: CASSPSSSSYNSPLHF
CDR3nt: TGCGCCAGCAGCCCTTCTTCGAGCTCCTATAATTCACCCCTCCACTTT

j_gene: TRBJ1-5
abundance: NA
d_gene: NA
v_gene: TRBV28
len: 16
CDR3aa: CASSYGPTGQDQPQHF
CDR3nt: TGTGCCAGCAGTTACGGACCGACAGGTCAAGATCAGCCCCAGCATTTT

j_gene: TRBJ2-7
abundance: NA
d_gene: NA
v_gene: TRBV28
len: 13
CDR3aa: CASSLVAPYEQYF
CDR3nt: TGTGCCAGCAGCCTTGTAGCCCCCTACGAGCAGTACTTC

j_gene: TRBJ1-4
abundance: NA
d_gene: NA
v_gene: TRBV6-4
len: 16
CDR3aa: CASSPGAVPTNEKLFF
CDR3nt: TGTGCCAGCAGTCCCGGTGCGGTCCCAACTAATGAAAAACTGTTTTTT

j_gene: TRBJ2-7
abundance: NA
d_gene: TRBD1
v_gene: TRBV28
len: 13
CDR3aa: CASSVRGLYEQYF
CDR3nt: TGTGCCAGCAGCGTCAGGGGGCTCTACGAGCAGTACTTC

j_gene: TRBJ2-5
abundance: NA
d_gene: NA
v_gene: TRBV6-1
len: 14
CDR3aa: CASSEAWQGETQYF
CDR3nt: TGTGCCAGCAGTGAAGCCTGGCAGGGGGAGACCCAGTACTTC

j_gene: TRBJ1-1
abundance: NA
d_gene: NA
v_gene: TRBV19
len: 14
CDR3aa: CASSNTRMNTEAFF
CDR3nt: TGTGCCAGTAGCAACACCAGGATGAACACTGAAGCTTTCTTT

j_gene: TRBJ2-1
abundance: NA
d_gene: TRBD2
v_gene: TRBV14
len: 13
CDR3aa: CASSGRGGSEQFF
CDR3nt: TGTGCCAGCAGCGGACGGGGGGGTAGTGAGCAGTTCTTC

j_gene: TRBJ2-3
abundance: NA
d_gene: TRBD1
v_gene: TRBV27
len: 15
CDR3aa: CASSSRTGRTDTQYF
CDR3nt: TGTGCCAGCAGTTCCAGGACAGGGCGCACAGATACGCAGTATTTT

j_gene: TRBJ2-1
abundance: NA
d_gene: TRBD2
v_gene: TRBV9
len: 20
CDR3aa: CASSVGSPGLADLSYNEQFF
CDR3nt: TGTGCCAGCAGTGTTGGGTCCCCGGGACTAGCGGACCTCTCCTACAATGAGCAGTTCTTC

j_gene: TRBJ1-2
abundance: NA
d_gene: NA
v_gene: TRBV5-1
len: 16
CDR3aa: CASSGEGSGIDYGYTF
CDR3nt: TGCGCCAGCAGCGGGGAGGGCAGTGGGATTGACTATGGCTACACCTTC

j_gene: TRBJ1-5
abundance: NA
d_gene: NA
v_gene: TRBV19
len: 19
CDR3aa: CASSFPLGHRRGKDQPQHF
CDR3nt: TGTGCCAGTAGTTTTCCCTTGGGGCACAGAAGGGGGAAGGATCAGCCCCAGCATTTT

j_gene: TRBJ2-3
abundance: NA
d_gene: TRBD2
v_gene: TRBV27
len: 15
CDR3aa: CASSLSGRAGDTQYF
CDR3nt: TGTGCCAGCAGTTTATCAGGGAGGGCGGGAGATACGCAGTATTTT